What follows are 15 T cell receptor beta chains derived from one specimen sequenced in a study of CD8+CD57+ T cells in acquired aplastic anemia. Before being chosen for sequencing, patients had shown CD8+CD57+ cell expansion by flow cytometry. Both TCR beta VDJ combination and CDR3 sequence profiling were carried out. Genomic DNA was the template for this profiling. One entry per CDR3 protein, called by TCRdb with MiXCR from the reads. This sample carries more than 150,000 distinct CDR3 sequences, about 50% of them seen once, and the ten largest clones take 13%. The sample comprised sorted CD4+, CD8+, or CD8+CD57+ T cells (not recorded which) from PBMCs. Receptor source: a human donor with aplastic anemia.

This clonotype was detected ten times or more. The chain carries TRBV9 and TRBJ2-2; D unclear. The ends were cut back, 0 bases at V and 4 bases at J, with 7 bases in the middle. Germline loops: CDR1 SGDLS, CDR2 YYNGEE. This CDR3 comprises 14 residues. This CDR3 reads CASSVETGTGELFF. DNA of the CDR3: TGTGCCAGCAGCGTAGAAACGGGCACCGGGGAGCTGTTTTTT.

This clonotype appeared many times. V and J are TRBV20-1 and TRBJ2-1, with D possibly being TRBD1 (5 bases). The CDR3 has 12 amino acids. Germline values: CDR1 DFQATT, CDR2 SNEGSKA (reference sequence). Trimming shortened V by 6 bases and J by 6 bases, and 12 bases separated the two germline ends. The CDR3 sequence is CSATDRGNEQFF. Written as DNA, the CDR3 is TGCAGTGCCACAGACAGAGGCAATGAGCAGTTCTTC.

The rearrangement links TRBV2 to TRBJ2-1, with unresolved D. Germline CDR1 reads SNHLY; CDR2 reads FYNNEI. Trimming shortened V by 6 bases and J by 1 base, and 7 bases separated the two germline ends. The CDR3 is made up of 13 amino acids. This chain's CDR3 is CASRTMSYNEQFF. Written as DNA, the CDR3 is TGTGCCAGCAGAACAATGTCCTACAATGAGCAGTTCTTC. The full variable domain, in which reference TRBV2 and TRBJ2-1 provide the parts outside the CDR3, is EPEVTQTPSHQVTQMGQEVILRCVPISNHLYFYWYRQILGQKVEFLVSFYNNEISEKSEIFDDQFSVERPDGSNFTLKIRSTKLEDSAMYFCASRTMSYNEQFFGPGTRLTVL.

The rearrangement uses TRBV10-3 and TRBJ2-2; no clear D gene. CDR3 length: 14 amino acids. Trimming shortened V by 3 bases and J by 0 bases, and 5 bases separated the two germline ends. The germline V gene encodes CDR1 ENHRY and CDR2 SYGVKD. The chain's CDR3 is CAISDTANTGELFF. In DNA form, the CDR3 reads TGTGCCATCAGTGACACGGCGAACACCGGGGAGCTGTTTTTT.

V and J are TRBV19 and TRBJ1-3; D not certain. This CDR3 has 12 residues. V shed 7 bases and J shed 8 bases, with 12 bases lying between them. Germline values: CDR1 LNHDA, CDR2 SQIVND (reference sequence). CDR3: CASNQRGYTIYF. As DNA, the CDR3 is TGTGCCAGTAACCAGCGGGGATACACCATATATTTT.

The chain links TRBV10-3 to TRBJ2-6; 9 bases agree with TRBD1. CDR3 length equals 17 residues. V shed 6 bases, J shed 3 bases, and the junction held 9 bases outside the gene matches. Germline CDR1 ENHRY, CDR2 SYGVKD. This CDR3 is CAISSTGGSFGANVLTF. CDR3 sequence (DNA): TGTGCCATCAGCTCCACAGGGGGCTCCTTTGGGGCCAACGTCCTGACTTTC.

The sample holds many counts of this clonotype. The chain uses TRBV6-5 and TRBJ1-5, with D hard to call. V was pared by 3 bases and J by 4 bases, with 16 bases between. The CDR3 extends over 16 amino acids. Per germline, CDR1 MNHEY and CDR2 SVGAGI. The CDR3 nucleotides read TGTGCCAGCAGTTATATCGGGTTCAAGGGAAATCAGCCCCAGCATTTT. Residues: CASSYIGFKGNQPQHF.

The chain uses TRBV20-1 and TRBJ2-3; 7 bases are a match to TRBD2. From germline, CDR1 is DFQATT and CDR2 SNEGSKA (reference sequence). This CDR3 region has 16 residues. Losses at the gene ends were 2 bases for V and 0 bases for J; bases not matched to a gene: 8. The CDR3 sequence: CSARPIAGPSTDTQYF. In DNA, the CDR3 is TGCAGTGCTAGACCTATAGCGGGCCCAAGCACAGATACGCAGTATTTT.

The chain combines TRBV24-1 with TRBJ2-5; 9 bases map to TRBD2. Germline loops: CDR1 KGHDR, CDR2 SFDVKD. The V gene end was trimmed by 3 bases and the J gene end by 2 bases; junction bases not matched to a gene: 3. The CDR3 covers 15 residues. This CDR3 is CATSDRLAGQETQYF. The CDR3 DNA follows: TGTGCCACCAGTGATCGCCTAGCGGGACAAGAGACCCAGTACTTC.

V is TRBV9 and J is TRBJ1-3, with D possibly TRBD1 on 6 matching bases. V dropped 4 bases and J dropped 0 bases, with 11 bases sitting between them. The CDR3 sequence is 15 residues long. Germline CDR1 and CDR2: SGDLS and YYNGEE. The CDR3 region has the DNA TGTGCCAGCAGCCCCAGGGACACCTCTGGAAACACCATATATTTT. Translated, it gives CASSPRDTSGNTIYF. The variable domain in full, completed from reference TRBV9 and TRBJ1-3, reads DSGVTQTPKHLITATGQRVTLRCSPRSGDLSVYWYQQSLDQGLQFLIQYYNGEERAKGNILERFSAQQFPDLHSELNLSSLELGDSALYFCASSPRDTSGNTIYFGEGSWLTVV.

The chain couples TRBV12-3 or TRBV12-4 to TRBJ1-2; D gene uncertain. The germline V and J ends were trimmed by 6 bases and 6 bases, with 17 bases remaining between them. The CDR3 contains 14 residues. The CDR3 region is CASSLRTARDGYTF. The CDR3 DNA reads TGTGCCAGCAGCCTAAGGACCGCGCGGGATGGCTACACCTTC.

This clonotype was picked up a small number of times. J is TRBJ1-2 and V is TRBV5-1, with D hard to call. This CDR3 has 14 residues. V was cut by 2 bases and J by 3 bases, with 11 bases left in between. Per the germline V gene, CDR1 is SGHRS and CDR2 is YFSETQ. The CDR3 here is CASSLMPSDYGYTF. In nucleotides, the CDR3 is TGCGCCAGCAGCTTAATGCCCTCAGACTATGGCTACACCTTC.

The V and J genes are TRBV24-1 and TRBJ1-1, with 7 bases identical to TRBD1. The germline gives CDR1 KGHDR, CDR2 SFDVKD. This CDR3 has 13 residues. J gave up 1 base and V 12 bases, and 7 bases lay outside the gene matches. This CDR3 is CAPRGTENTEAFF. CDR3 nucleotides: TGTGCCCCAAGAGGGACAGAGAACACTGAAGCTTTCTTT.

The chain employs TRBV2 and TRBJ1-1; D is perhaps TRBD1 (5 bases). CDR1 and CDR2 (germline): SNHLY, FYNNEI. The V gene lost 3 bases and the J gene lost 8 bases, with 13 bases spanning the gap. The CDR3 has 13 residues. The CDR3 nucleotides read TGTGCCAGCAGTGAGGGCCGCCAGGGAGAAGCTTTCTTT. The encoded protein is CASSEGRQGEAFF.

This clonotype was seen many times. This chain joins TRBV12-3 or TRBV12-4 and TRBJ1-2; 9 bases are a match to TRBD1. The junction had 4 bases not matched to a gene; V was cut back by 3 bases and J by 2 bases. The CDR3 is 15 residues long. For the CDR3, the DNA is TGTGCCAGCAGTTTTGGGGGACAGGGAAACTATGGCTACACCTTC. As protein: CASSFGGQGNYGYTF.